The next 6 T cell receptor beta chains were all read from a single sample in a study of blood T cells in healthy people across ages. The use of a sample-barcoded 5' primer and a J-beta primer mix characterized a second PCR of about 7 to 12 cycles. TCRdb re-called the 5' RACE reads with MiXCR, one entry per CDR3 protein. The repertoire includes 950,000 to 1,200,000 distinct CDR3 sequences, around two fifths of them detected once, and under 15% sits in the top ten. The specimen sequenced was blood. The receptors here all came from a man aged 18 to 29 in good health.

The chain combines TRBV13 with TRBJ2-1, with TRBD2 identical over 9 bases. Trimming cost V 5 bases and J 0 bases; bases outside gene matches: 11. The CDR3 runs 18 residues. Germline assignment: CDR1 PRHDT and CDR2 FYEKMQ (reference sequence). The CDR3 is CASSGSLAGPLSYNEQFF. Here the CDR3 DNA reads TGTGCCAGCAGCGGATCTCTAGCGGGACCCCTCTCCTACAATGAGCAGTTCTTC.

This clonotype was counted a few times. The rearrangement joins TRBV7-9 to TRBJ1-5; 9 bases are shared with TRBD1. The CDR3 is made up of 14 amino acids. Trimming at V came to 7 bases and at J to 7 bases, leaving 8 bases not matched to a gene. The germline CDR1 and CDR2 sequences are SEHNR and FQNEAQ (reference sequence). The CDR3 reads CASTKGDRVQPQHF. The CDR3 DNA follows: TGTGCCAGCACCAAAGGGGACAGGGTCCAGCCCCAGCATTTT.

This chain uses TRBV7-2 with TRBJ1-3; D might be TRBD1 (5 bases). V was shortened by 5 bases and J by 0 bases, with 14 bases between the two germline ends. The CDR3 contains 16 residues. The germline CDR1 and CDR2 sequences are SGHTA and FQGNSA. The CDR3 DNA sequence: TGTGCCAGCAGCCGGAAAACAGGCCCCTCTGGAAACACCATATATTTT. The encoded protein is CASSRKTGPSGNTIYF. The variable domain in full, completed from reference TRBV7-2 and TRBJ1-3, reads GAGVSQSPSNKVTEKGKDVELRCDPISGHTALYWYRQSLGQGLEFLIYFQGNSAPDKSGLPSDRFSAERTGGSVSTLTIQRTQQEDSAVYLCASSRKTGPSGNTIYFGEGSWLTVV.

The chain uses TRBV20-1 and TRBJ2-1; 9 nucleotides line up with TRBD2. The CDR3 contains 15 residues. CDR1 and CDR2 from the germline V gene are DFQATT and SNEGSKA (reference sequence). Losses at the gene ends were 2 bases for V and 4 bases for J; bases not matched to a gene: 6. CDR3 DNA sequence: TGCAGTGCTAGAAGGACGCGGGGGGGTTACAATGAGCAGTTCTTC. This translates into CSARRTRGGYNEQFF.

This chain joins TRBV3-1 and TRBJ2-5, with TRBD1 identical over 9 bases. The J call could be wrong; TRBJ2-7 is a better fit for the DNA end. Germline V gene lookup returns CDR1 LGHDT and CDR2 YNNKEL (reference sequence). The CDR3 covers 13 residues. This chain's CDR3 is CASSQVDRGEQYF. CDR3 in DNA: TGTGCCAGCAGCCAAGTGGACAGGGGCGAGCAGTACTTC.

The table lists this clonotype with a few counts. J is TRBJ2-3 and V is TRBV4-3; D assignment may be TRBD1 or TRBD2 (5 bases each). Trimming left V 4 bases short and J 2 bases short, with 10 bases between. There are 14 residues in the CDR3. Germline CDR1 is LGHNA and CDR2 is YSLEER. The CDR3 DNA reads TGCGCCAGCAGCCCGACAGACTACACAGATACGCAGTATTTT. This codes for CASSPTDYTDTQYF.